This TCR beta chain comes out of a study of T cell responses to AZD1222 COVID-19 vaccine. Points from the study as a whole: Across spike, vaccine-associated CD4 TCRs were found, dominant at 160-218 and 743-854. Seropositive at baseline were only six or seven AZD1222 recipients. Researchers took repertoire samples only after the peak T cell response had come. Possibly, clonal diversity was underestimated; donors were largely white British and included more females.

The V gene lost 5 bases and the J gene lost 0 bases, with 5 bases spanning the gap. Germline CDR1 reads LNHDA; CDR2 reads SQIVND (reference sequence). This CDR3 is 13 amino acids long. Profiling relied on immunoSEQ multiplex PCR, and the TCRdb table lists in-frame clones only, not all of them. Of about 120,000 clones listed, roughly 90% are singletons. As concerns this clone: The antigen is unknown.

This sequence originates from an adult in good health. The source material was peripheral blood, sampled on day 0 of AZD1222 vaccination. The genes are TRBV19 and TRBJ1-5; D remains ambiguous. The CDR3 DNA reads as TGTGCCAGTAGTCCCTATAGCAATCAGCCCCAGCATTTT. It codes for CASSPYSNQPQHF.